This TCR beta chain was recorded in a study of T cell responses to AZD1222 COVID-19 vaccine (dated by TCRdb to the early 2020s). The study in broad terms: A total of about 230 trial participants underwent TCR sequencing, of whom 207 received two doses of AZD1222 and around 26 received two doses of the MenACWY control vaccine. Trial participants were enrolled by age into subgroups of 18-55, 56-69 and 70-plus years, and around 150, 28 and 57 TCR-sequenced participants, respectively, were included in these subgroups. Study-wide conclusions, independent of this receptor: In the small 56-69-year group, the increase in depth fell short of significance, most likely because of low power. Reportedly, almost half of the unique spike-specific TCRs recognized epitopes lying outside the regions that are mutated in the B.1.351 and B.1.1.7 variants. Participants were mostly white British and included more females than males, and it was suggested by the authors that clonal diversity may have been underestimated. Because no day 14 peak-response samples were available, the repertoires could be characterized only after the peak T cell response. After two AZD1222 doses, spike-specific TCR breadth and depth were significantly higher than at day 0 and than in MenACWY recipients. Vaccine-associated CD4 TCRs spanned the whole spike protein, with dominant responses in regions 160-218 and 743-854. Conclusions about previously exposed vaccinees are limited, since just six or seven AZD1222 recipients were seropositive for SARS-CoV-2 at baseline.

This specimen's time point label, interpreted: about 28 days (+/-7) after the second vaccine dose. AZD1222 recipients given second doses at about 4 weeks or at about 12 weeks were pooled, since spike-specific TCR depth and breadth were not found to differ between the two schedules. The vaccinee samples were drawn from two UK trials, COV001 and COV002, one of which was a single-blind randomized controlled phase 2/3 trial testing AZD1222 (ChAdOx1 nCoV-19) in healthy adults. Trial participant PBMC samples were collected at day 0 and day 28 after the second dose for TCRbeta chain sequencing. The CDR3 regions of human TCRbeta chains were subjected to immunosequencing. Per the source publication's procedure: Repertoire TCRs were checked for matches against a reference library of SARS-CoV-2-specific TCRs that had been generated using the MIRA antigen-specificity platform. Breadth was defined as the fraction of unique TCRs that were SARS-CoV-2-associated. Depth was defined as the fraction of total T cells that were SARS-CoV-2-associated. Using the MIRA data, every spike-specific TCR was mapped to the spike region that the TCR reacted to and assigned to either a CD4 or a CD8 class. Log10-transformed breadth and depth values were compared by one-way ANOVA with Sidak's multiple comparisons tests. Imported from immuneACCESS, the table was reduced by TCRdb to in-frame sequences with V and J called. These copies leave out some clones; in studies compared against another copy, an unresolved V gene accounts for under half, and the cause of the remainder is not known. V and J calls and clone size are copied from that table; D and trimming were computed from the DNA. This sample has 150,000 to 200,000 clones in its table, and 94% of those were observed once. Of the sample, 4% to 5.5% is held by the ten largest clones.

Including cysteine and phenylalanine, the CDR3 has 16 amino acids. CDR3 DNA only is kept here, 48 bases in frame from base 1. V is pared back by 5 bases and J by 6 bases, with 19 bases lying between the germline termini. The germline V gene supplies CDR1 SGHTA and CDR2 FQGNSA. As to this clone: The specificity of this receptor is unknown. Per-nucleotide qualities are absent, and no much larger clonotype sits a single base away.

The sequence joins TRBV7-2 to TRBJ2-2; the D segment may tentatively be TRBD1 or TRBD2, each giving 5 matched bases. This TCR derives from an adult who received the AZD1222 COVID-19 vaccine. The starting material was peripheral blood, obtained 28 days after the second AZD1222 dose. The CDR3 sequence is CASSGAASHGPGELFF. The nucleotides are TGTGCCAGCAGCGGGGCGGCTAGCCATGGACCCGGGGAGCTGTTTTTT.